Following are 16 T cell receptor beta chains from one sample sequenced in a study of response to subunit inactivated influenza vaccine. A single record per CDR3 protein comes from TCRdb applying MiXCR to the RT-PCR reads. The sample includes 530,000 or so distinct CDR3 sequences, 12% of them seen just once. This specimen consisted of PBMCs from blood, obtained on the day of vaccination. The receptor source for this set is a man aged 50-59 years who received an inactivated influenza vaccine.

This clonotype occurred many times. The chain carries TRBV3-1 and TRBJ1-6, with D possibly matching TRBD1 (6 bases). Germline V gene lookup returns CDR1 LGHDT and CDR2 YNNKEL (reference sequence). This CDR3 spans 15 amino acids. V dropped 5 bases and J dropped 4 bases, with 12 bases sitting between them. The DNA for the CDR3 is TGTGCCAGCAGCAACCGGGACACTTATAATTCACCCCTCCACTTT. It encodes CASSNRDTYNSPLHF.

V is TRBV28 and J is TRBJ2-7; D not resolved. V lost 3 bases and J 5 bases, leaving 11 bases between the germline ends. The CDR3 spans 13 residues. Germline V lookup: CDR1 MDHEN, CDR2 SYDVKM. CDR3 DNA: TGTGCCAGCAGTTTGGTTAGCATTCACGAGCAGTACTTC. As protein: CASSLVSIHEQYF.

This clonotype showed up many times. The rearrangement uses TRBV14 and TRBJ2-4; D is ambiguous. The length of the CDR3 is 15 residues. CDR1 and CDR2 (germline): SGHDN, FVKESK. Trimming cost V 1 base and J 9 bases, with 16 bases left between them. Written as DNA, the CDR3 is TGTGCCAGCAGCCAAGTTGGCCGCACCTACCCCATTCAGTACTTC. Translation gives CASSQVGRTYPIQYF.

J is TRBJ2-7 and V is TRBV5-1; D ambiguous. V was clipped by 4 bases and J by 5 bases, with 10 bases between them. In germline, CDR1 is SGHRS, CDR2 YFSETQ. This CDR3 comprises 12 residues. In nucleotides, the CDR3 is TGCGCCAGCAGCGGCGTCTCGGACGAGCAGTACTTC. This codes for CASSGVSDEQYF.

The gene calls are TRBV12-3 or TRBV12-4 and TRBJ2-2; no reliable D call. The CDR3 is made up of 12 amino acids. With 4 bases removed from V and 6 bases from J, the gap between germline ends came to 6 bases. The CDR3 nucleotides are TGTGCCAGCAGTTACGCCCCCGGGGAGCTGTTTTTT. Residues: CASSYAPGELFF.

This clonotype was seen many times. The chain uses TRBV5-1 and TRBJ1-2; D is possibly TRBD1 (6 bases). The germline V and J ends were trimmed by 3 bases and 5 bases, with 20 bases remaining between them. The germline gives CDR1 SGHRS, CDR2 YFSETQ. There are 16 residues in the CDR3. The CDR3 nucleotides read TGCGCCAGCAGCTATGGTGTGTCGTCAGGGGTATATGGCTACACCTTC. Its translation: CASSYGVSSGVYGYTF.

This clonotype has a handful of counts. One end of the junction fails to match germline, which may point to a read error. The rearrangement joins TRBV7-9 to TRBJ2-7; D gene unclear. The CDR3 consists of 13 residues. Germline V gene sequence: CDR1 SEHNR, CDR2 FQNEAQ (reference sequence). CDR3 in amino acids: CASSQTLSHEQYF. The CDR3, as DNA: TGTGCCAGCAGCCAGACCCTCTCCCACGAGCAGTACTTC.

This clonotype came up a few times. The gene calls are TRBV20-1 and TRBJ2-5; TRBD1 matches 8 bases. Germline V gene sequence: CDR1 DFQATT, CDR2 SNEGSKA (reference sequence). This CDR3 comprises 15 residues. V was clipped by 5 bases and J by 3 bases; unmatched bases: 11. In DNA, the CDR3 is TGCAGTGCTTCGACTCCTCGGACAGGGAAAGAGACCCAGTACTTC. It yields the protein CSASTPRTGKETQYF.

Many counts were recorded for this clonotype. The CDR3 DNA sequence: TGTGCCAGCAGCGGGCGGAGGCGGGAGGGCCCCAAGGGTTACGACAATGAGCAGTTCTTC. Translating it yields CASSGRRREGPKGYDNEQFF. The chain couples TRBV9 to TRBJ2-1, with 9 bases fitting TRBD2. The CDR3 extends over 20 amino acids. Trimming cost V 3 bases and J 5 bases; bases outside gene matches: 21. Germline V gene sequence: CDR1 SGDLS, CDR2 YYNGEE.

The V gene is TRBV7-2, the J gene TRBJ2-5, with D perhaps matching TRBD1 or TRBD2 (7 bases each). The V end was cut by 8 bases, the J end by 2 bases, with 18 bases between. Germline V gene sequence: CDR1 SGHTA, CDR2 FQGNSA. The CDR3 runs to 15 residues. The DNA for the CDR3 is TGTGCCAGCGGGGGGGGACAGCTACTTCAAGAGACCCAGTACTTC. This translates into CASGGGQLLQETQYF.

The CDR3 DNA reads TGCGCCAGCAGCTTGGTAGCGGGGGGCGAGCAGTTCTTC. Protein product: CASSLVAGGEQFF. This chain links TRBV5-1 with TRBJ2-1; 10 bases align to TRBD2. V shed 0 bases, J shed 10 bases, and the junction held 1 base outside the gene matches. CDR3 length equals 13 residues. Germline V CDR1 and CDR2: SGHRS, YFSETQ.

This clonotype occurred a few times. This sequence joins TRBV20-1 and TRBJ1-6, with 10 bases fitting TRBD1. Unmatched junction bases numbered 11, after V lost 6 bases and J lost 9 bases. Germline V gene lookup returns CDR1 DFQATT and CDR2 SNEGSKA (reference sequence). The CDR3 loop spans 15 amino acids. CDR3: CSASAAGTGVSPLHF. The CDR3, as DNA: TGCAGTGCGAGTGCCGCCGGGACAGGGGTTTCACCCCTCCACTTT.

The genes are TRBV6-6 and TRBJ2-5; 7 bases align to TRBD2. The CDR3 totals 13 residues. The germline CDR1 and CDR2 sequences are MNHNY and SVGAGI (reference sequence). Unmatched junction bases numbered 6, after V lost 6 bases and J lost 5 bases. The CDR3 sequence: CASSRLSGETQYF. CDR3 in DNA: TGTGCCAGCAGCCGACTTAGCGGGGAGACCCAGTACTTC.

This clonotype was picked up a small number of times. The rearrangement uses TRBV6-1 and TRBJ2-1; 11 nucleotides agree with TRBD2. This CDR3 comprises 15 residues. V was pared by 6 bases and J by 4 bases, with 5 bases of the junction left unmatched. Germline values: CDR1 MNHNS, CDR2 SASEGT. The CDR3 sequence is CASRGGLAAYNEQFF. The CDR3 nucleotides read TGTGCCAGCAGGGGGGGACTAGCGGCGTACAATGAGCAGTTCTTC.

This clonotype has just a few counts. V usage is TRBV7-3 and J usage is TRBJ2-3; 12 nucleotides agree with TRBD2. CDR1 SGHTA and CDR2 FQGTGA come from the germline V gene. The CDR3 length is 17 residues. The ends lost 4 bases at V and 0 bases at J; junction bases unmatched: 5. The CDR3 loop reads CASSSRGTSGSTDTQYF. The DNA of the CDR3 is TGTGCCAGCAGCTCCCGGGGGACTAGCGGGAGCACAGATACGCAGTATTTT.

The CDR3 here is CSARTGEAYNEQFF. The DNA for the CDR3 is TGCAGTGCTAGGACAGGGGAAGCCTACAATGAGCAGTTCTTC. The chain combines TRBV20-1 with TRBJ2-1, with TRBD1 matching 8 bases. This CDR3 comprises 14 residues. CDR1 is DFQATT and CDR2 is SNEGSKA in the germline V gene (reference sequence). J lost 2 bases, V lost 3 bases, and 3 bases had no gene match.